This is a list of T cell receptor beta chains from one sample in a study of T cell responses to AZD1222 COVID-19 vaccine. This table comes from immunoSEQ multiplex PCR, and its TCRdb copy is limited to in-frame clones, with some not included. Seen here are 110,000 to 150,000 clones, approximately 90% observed once, and the top ten hold 3.1%. The specimen was peripheral blood, collected 28 days after the second AZD1222 dose. All receptors derive from an adult who received the AZD1222 COVID-19 vaccine. Each CDR3 is given with its conserved first and last residue. The D gene is left open where the match is weak. Size is omitted from some rows. Given values are once, few, many or a class for expanded clones.

>TRBJ1-2|.|.|TRBV10-2
TGCGCCAGCAGTGGAACCACCACTAACTATGGCTACACCTTC
CASSGTTTNYGYTF
>TRBJ2-3|TRBD1|.|TRBV28
TGTGCCAGCAAGACGGGACAGGGGTTCACAGATACGCAGTATTTT
CASKTGQGFTDTQYF
>TRBJ1-1|.|.|TRBV7-9
TGTGCCAGCAGCTTTGTGGAGGACACTGAAGCTTTCTTT
CASSFVEDTEAFF
>TRBJ1-1|.|.|TRBV4-2
TGTGCCAGCAGCCAAGACCGCTCAGCTAACACTGAAGCTTTCTTT
CASSQDRSANTEAFF
>TRBJ1-3|.|once|TRBV27
TGTGCCAGCAGTTTTCGCGGGGGAAACACCATATATTTT
CASSFRGGNTIYF
>TRBJ2-7|TRBD1|.|TRBV19
TGTGCCAGTAGTCCGGGACAGACCTACGAGCAGTACTTC
CASSPGQTYEQYF
>TRBJ2-7|TRBD1|.|TRBV3-1/TRBV3-2
TGTGCCAGCAGCCAAGGCGGACTGAGACAGGGCCACTACGAGCAGTACTTC
CASSQGGLRQGHYEQYF
>TRBJ2-7|TRBD1|.|TRBV5-5
TGTGCCAGCAGCTTAGGACAGGGGGCGTTCGAGCAGTACTTC
CASSLGQGAFEQYF
>TRBJ2-6|.|.|TRBV27
TGTGCCAGCAGTTCGAGGGACATTCCTGGGGCCAACGTCCTGACTTTC
CASSSRDIPGANVLTF
>TRBJ1-5|.|.|TRBV6-5
TGTGCCAGCAGAGCCGTAGGCACCGGAGGTCAGCCCCAGCATTTT
CASRAVGTGGQPQHF
>TRBJ2-3|.|.|TRBV24-1
TGTGCCACCAGTGGTCCCACTAGCACAGATACGCAGTATTTT
CATSGPTSTDTQYF
>TRBJ2-2|.|.|TRBV7-9
TGTGCCAGCAGCTATCTAAACACCGGGGAGCTGTTTTTT
CASSYLNTGELFF
>TRBJ2-3|TRBD2|.|TRBV4-1
TGCGCCAGCAGCTCTAGACCCCGTAGCGGGGGTGGGGATACGCAGTATTTT
CASSSRPRSGGGDTQYF
>TRBJ2-7|.|once|TRBV15
TGTGCCACCAGCAGAGGAGGACAGTCCCACGAGCAGTACTTC
CATSRGGQSHEQYF
>TRBJ2-7|TRBD2|once|TRBV20-1
TGCAGTGCTAGTGCGGGAGGCGAGCAGTACTTC
CSASAGGEQYF
>TRBJ2-7|TRBD2|.|TRBV28
TGTGCCAGCGCTAGCGGGGGAAACCCCCACGAGCAGTACTTC
CASASGGNPHEQYF
>TRBJ1-2|.|.|TRBV24-1
TGTGCCACCTCGGAGGCTAACTATGGCTACACCTTC
CATSEANYGYTF
>TRBJ2-2|.|.|TRBV24-1
TGTGCCACCAGTGATCCCATAGGGGGAAACACCGGGGAGCTGTTTTTT
CATSDPIGGNTGELFF